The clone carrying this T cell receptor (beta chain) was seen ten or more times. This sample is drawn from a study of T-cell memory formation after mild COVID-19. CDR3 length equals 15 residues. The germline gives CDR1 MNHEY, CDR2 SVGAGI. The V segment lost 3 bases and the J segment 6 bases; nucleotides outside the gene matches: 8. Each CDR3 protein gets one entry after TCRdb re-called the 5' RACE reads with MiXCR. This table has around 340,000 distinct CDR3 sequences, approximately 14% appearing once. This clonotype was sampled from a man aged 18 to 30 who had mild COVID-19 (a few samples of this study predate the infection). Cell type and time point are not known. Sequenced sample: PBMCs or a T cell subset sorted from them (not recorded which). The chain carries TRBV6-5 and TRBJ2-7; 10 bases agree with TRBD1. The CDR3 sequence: CASSYAGTGVGEQYV. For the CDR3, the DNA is TGTGCCAGCAGTTATGCCGGGACAGGGGTGGGCGAGCAGTACGTC.